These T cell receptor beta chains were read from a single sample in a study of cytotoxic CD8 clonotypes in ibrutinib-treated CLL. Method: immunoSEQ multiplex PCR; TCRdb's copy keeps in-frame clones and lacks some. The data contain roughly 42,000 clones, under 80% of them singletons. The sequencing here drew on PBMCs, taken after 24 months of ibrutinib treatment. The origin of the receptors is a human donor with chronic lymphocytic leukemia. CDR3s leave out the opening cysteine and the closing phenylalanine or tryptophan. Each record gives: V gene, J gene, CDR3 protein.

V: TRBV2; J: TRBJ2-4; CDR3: ASLSLDYPKNIQY
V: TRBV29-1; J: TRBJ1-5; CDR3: SAGQGFNQPQH
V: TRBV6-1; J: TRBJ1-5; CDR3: ASSEVDNSQPQH
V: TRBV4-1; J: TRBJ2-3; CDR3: ASSQVGGPFTDTQY
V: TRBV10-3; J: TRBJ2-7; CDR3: AIKRDRGSYEQY
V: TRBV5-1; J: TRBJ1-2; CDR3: ASSGVGQSTNYGYT
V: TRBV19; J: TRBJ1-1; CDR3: ASSISSELEAF
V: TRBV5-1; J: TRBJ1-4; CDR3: ASSLGGWENEKLF
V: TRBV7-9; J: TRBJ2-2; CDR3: ASKIGANTGELF
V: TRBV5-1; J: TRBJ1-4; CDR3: ASSIRGSDEKLF
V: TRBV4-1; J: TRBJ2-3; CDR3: ASSQDLTSLGTDTQY
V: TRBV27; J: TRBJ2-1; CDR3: ASSRLSGIYNEQF
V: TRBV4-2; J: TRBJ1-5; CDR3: ASSLLGGYNQPQH
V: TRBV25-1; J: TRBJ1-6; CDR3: ASTRSWTLH
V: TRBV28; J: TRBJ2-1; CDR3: ATHKPYNEQF
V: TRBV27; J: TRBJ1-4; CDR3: ASSLAGGAFIPEKLF
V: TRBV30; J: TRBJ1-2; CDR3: AWTTAYGYT
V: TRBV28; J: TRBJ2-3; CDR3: ASSRKGTGTQY
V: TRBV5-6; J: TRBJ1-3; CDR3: ASSFWYGNTIY
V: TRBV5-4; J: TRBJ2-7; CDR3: ASSFGLAGGPVGNEQY
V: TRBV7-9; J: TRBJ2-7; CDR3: ASSLEPGEQY
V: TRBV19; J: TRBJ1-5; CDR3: ASMQGSNQPQH
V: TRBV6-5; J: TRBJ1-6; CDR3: ASSYAYNSPLH
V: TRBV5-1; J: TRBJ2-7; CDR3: ASSLEGYEQY
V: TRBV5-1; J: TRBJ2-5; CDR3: ASSFSGEETQY
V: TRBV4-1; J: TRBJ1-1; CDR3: ASSQGSNRAPEAF
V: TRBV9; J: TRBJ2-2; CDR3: ASSPGLAGRGELF
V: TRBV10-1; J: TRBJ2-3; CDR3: ASSESDSPYIFDTQY
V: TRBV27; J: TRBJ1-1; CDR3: ASSLGRVNTEAF
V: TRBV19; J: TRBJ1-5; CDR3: ASSITGLLNQPQH
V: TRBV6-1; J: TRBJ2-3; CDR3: ASSELTSGGSSDTQY
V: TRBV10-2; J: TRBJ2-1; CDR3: ASSERREQF
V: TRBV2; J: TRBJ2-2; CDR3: ASTAVGGRENTGELF
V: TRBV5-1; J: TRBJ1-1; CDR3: ASSLDGADAF
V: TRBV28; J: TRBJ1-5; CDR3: ASSLGQVRPQH
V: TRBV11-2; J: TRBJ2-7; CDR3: ASSVVDRATNEQY
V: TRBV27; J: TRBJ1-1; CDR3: ASSLLWTVNTEAF
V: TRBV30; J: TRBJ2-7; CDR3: AWQTGGEQY
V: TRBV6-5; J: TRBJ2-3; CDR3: ASSYSSGGYTDTQY
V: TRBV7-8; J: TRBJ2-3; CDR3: ASSYSLGQENTQY
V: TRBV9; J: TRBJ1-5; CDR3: ASSVSRVDQPQH
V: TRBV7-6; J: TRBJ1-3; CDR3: ASGSSGNTIY
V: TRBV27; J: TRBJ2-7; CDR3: ASSTRGTGGYEQY
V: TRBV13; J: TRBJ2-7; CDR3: ASSPPGQGFYEQY
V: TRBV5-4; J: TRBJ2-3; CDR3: ASSWSTSGGAGGTDTQY
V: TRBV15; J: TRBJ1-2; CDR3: ATSPRDPGYGYT
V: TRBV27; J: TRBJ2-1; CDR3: ASRLAGGREQF
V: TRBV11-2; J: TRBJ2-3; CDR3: ASSLAGRLADTQY